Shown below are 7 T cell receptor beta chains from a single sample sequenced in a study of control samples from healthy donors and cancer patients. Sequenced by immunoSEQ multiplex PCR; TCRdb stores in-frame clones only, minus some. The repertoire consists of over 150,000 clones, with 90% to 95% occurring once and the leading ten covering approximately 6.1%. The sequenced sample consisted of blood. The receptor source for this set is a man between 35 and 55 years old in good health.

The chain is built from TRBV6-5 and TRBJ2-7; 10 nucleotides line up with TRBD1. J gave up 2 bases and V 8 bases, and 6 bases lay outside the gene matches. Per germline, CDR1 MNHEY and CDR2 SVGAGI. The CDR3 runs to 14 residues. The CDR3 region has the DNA TGTGCCAGCCGCCGGACAGGGGGGACCTACGAGCAGTACTTC. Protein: CASRRTGGTYEQYF.

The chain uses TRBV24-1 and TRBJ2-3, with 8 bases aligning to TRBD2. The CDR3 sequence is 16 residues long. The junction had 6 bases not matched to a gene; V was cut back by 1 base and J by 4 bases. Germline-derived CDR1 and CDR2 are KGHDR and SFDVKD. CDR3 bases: TGTGCCACCAGTGATTTATCCCTAGCGGGCCCAGATACGCAGTATTTT. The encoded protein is CATSDLSLAGPDTQYF.

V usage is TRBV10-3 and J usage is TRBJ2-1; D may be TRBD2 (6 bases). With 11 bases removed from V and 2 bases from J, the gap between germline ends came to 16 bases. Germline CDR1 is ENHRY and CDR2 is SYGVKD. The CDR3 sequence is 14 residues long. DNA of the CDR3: TGTGCCCTGGCTAGCGACGGGCCCTACAATGAGCAGTTCTTC. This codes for CALASDGPYNEQFF.

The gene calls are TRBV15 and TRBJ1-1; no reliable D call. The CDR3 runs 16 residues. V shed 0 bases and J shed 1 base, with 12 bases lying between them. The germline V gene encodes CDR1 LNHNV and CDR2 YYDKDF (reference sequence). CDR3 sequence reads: CATSRDLEGGNTEAFF. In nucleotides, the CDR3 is TGTGCCACCAGCAGAGATCTAGAGGGCGGGAACACTGAAGCTTTCTTT.

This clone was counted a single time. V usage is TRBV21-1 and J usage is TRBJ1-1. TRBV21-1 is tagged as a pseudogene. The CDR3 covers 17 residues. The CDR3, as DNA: TGTGCCAGCAGCAAAGCGCTATATAAGCGGGCAAACACTGAAGCTTTCTTT. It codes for CASSKALYKRANTEAFF.

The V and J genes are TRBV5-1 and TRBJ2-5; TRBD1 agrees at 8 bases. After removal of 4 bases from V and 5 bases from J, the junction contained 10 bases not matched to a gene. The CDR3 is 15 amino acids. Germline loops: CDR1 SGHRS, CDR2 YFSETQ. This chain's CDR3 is CASSPLTGAGETQYF. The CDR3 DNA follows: TGCGCCAGCAGCCCCCTGACAGGGGCGGGGGAGACCCAGTACTTC.

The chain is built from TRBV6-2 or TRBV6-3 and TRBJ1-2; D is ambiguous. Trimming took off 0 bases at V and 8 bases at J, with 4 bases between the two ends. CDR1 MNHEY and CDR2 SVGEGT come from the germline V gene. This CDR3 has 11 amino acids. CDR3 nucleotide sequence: TGTGCCAGCAGTTACTCGATGGGCTACACCTTC. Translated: CASSYSMGYTF.